The sequence of this T cell receptor (beta chain) was determined in a study of cytomegalovirus exposure and HLA in healthy donors (TCRdb year 2017). Some background on the complete study: An earlier analysis of roughly 610 of the donors reported approximately 300 Gb of sequence data and 117 million unique TCR beta sequences obtained from about 179 million T cells. HLA typing covered class I and class II loci at four-digit resolution. A later analysis re-analyzed previously published TCR beta repertoires from 500 to 700 donors and added high-resolution HLA genotyping to study TCR occurrence patterns. An early release that covered some 640 HLA-typed donors contained about 300 gigabases of sequencing data and 85 million to 100 million unique TCR sequences. In an earlier analysis of roughly 540 of the donors, high-throughput TCR beta sequencing was used to judge whether each TCR beta V gene segment behaved as functional or pseudogenic. About five DR-DQ haplotypes were treated as single units for association and clustering because of strong linkage in the cohort. Among roughly 400 genotyped donors of the cohort, an average of about 240,000 unique TCR beta nucleotide sequences was sequenced per donor, of which about 18% were non-productive. Of the roughly 390 genotyped donors, 65% to 90% fell in the genetic ancestry cluster associated with self-reported Caucasian donors. The study combined high-throughput TCR immunosequencing, statistical association of individual TCRs with disease status, and machine learning to predict cytomegalovirus infection status. A later genetic analysis used genome-wide SNP genotypes for about three fifths of the 666 donors, treating that subset as a discovery cohort. The study profiled the T cell repertoires of about 640 subjects by immunosequencing and related them to cytomegalovirus serostatus. Donor age, sex, ethnicity and CMV serostatus were compiled together with the repertoire data. Typing coverage differed by locus: A, B, C, DRB1 and DQB1 were typed in roughly 620-630 donors, DQA1 in 522, DPA1 in over 600, and DPB1 in 400 to 490. Every repertoire in the discovery cohort had been generated on one and the same sequencing platform. The aim of the study was to test whether cataloging public T cell receptors could identify signatures of past pathogen exposure. In the later analysis, no new phenotypic data were used to find candidate immune exposures; instead, reliance was placed on TCR beta sequences and their occurrence across donors. In addition to the first cohort of roughly 700 subjects, a separate validation cohort of 120 different subjects was used. What the authors observed across the whole study: According to the authors, the approach could potentially be generalized to other disease states and immunological phenotypes. Compared with equally common non-associated chains, HLA-associated TCR beta chains in a later analysis were more clonally expanded and had lower generation probabilities. According to a later analysis, most CMV-associated TCR beta chains appeared to be HLA-restricted, and the HLA associations seemed to be driven largely by CMV exposure. For the cohort, immune exposure information was limited to CMV serostatus. A later genetic analysis reported fewer N-insertions in productive TCRs among donors in an Asian-associated ancestry cluster than the approximately 700-donor mean. The earlier analysis of approximately 540 of the donors excluded seventeen rarely observed V segments, including chromosome 9 orphons, because counts were too low. Correlated functional status among segregating V segments might be attributable to linkage disequilibrium, but an unknown experimental factor could not be ruled out. Most TCR sequences were observed very rarely across donors, whereas some public TCRs were present in many individuals. A cluster of highly shared sequence variants was judged likely to be a technical artifact of the sequencing pipeline. Roughly uniform sequencing depth across donors was assumed in presence/absence analyses, although this assumption may not hold. Assigning TCR associations to individual alleles was difficult when HLA alleles, especially DR and DQ, strongly co-occurred. This cohort had only TCR beta chains sequenced, and the lack of alpha or paired-chain data limited which features could be detected. At a false discovery rate of 0.05, a later analysis linked around 17,000 TCR beta sequences to specific HLA alleles. The classifier was reported to diagnose cytomegalovirus status with high specificity and sensitivity in both the original cohort and the validation cohort. In vitro tests confirmed that a few of the cytomegalovirus-associated TCR beta chains recognize cytomegalovirus antigens. Some IMGT-functional V segments, including TRBV6-2 and TRBV6-3, could not be told apart with the 87-base-pair reads, so those segments were excluded. In an earlier analysis of some 640 of the donors, most TCR beta V segments were observed in productive rearrangements about 90% or about 30% of the time, broadly matching IMGT annotations. Because some donors lacked HLA typing at each locus, the association tests relied only on the typed subset. An association between a missense DCLRE1C variant and V-gene and J-gene trimming of TCR beta chains was found in a later genetic analysis and replicated in an independent cohort. A further reported finding was that TCR beta sequences accurately predicted the HLA-A and HLA-B alleles for most subjects in the first cohort. A total of roughly 160 TCR beta chains were listed by the study as associated with cytomegalovirus. A later analysis reported that several top co-occurrence clusters appeared linked to parvovirus B19, influenza, CMV and Epstein-Barr virus. A later analysis found that TCR association rates varied across HLA loci, with DRB1 alleles showing the most associated TCRs and HLA-C alleles the fewest.

The method was the immunoSEQ multiplex PCR assay. For the multiplex PCR, a mixture combining 60 forward primers for TCR Vbeta segments and 13 reverse primers for TCR Jbeta segments was used. The CDR3 region of rearranged TCR beta genes was amplified from genomic DNA with a multiplex PCR assay. Amplified TCR beta libraries were sequenced as 87-base-pair reads on the Illumina HiSeq System. As for the authors' bioinformatics: In a later analysis, roughly 80 million unique TCR beta chains were counted across the roughly 610 repertoires, and roughly 11 million of these chains were shared by at least two donors. Raw reads were error-corrected and collapsed into unique sequences with a nearest-neighbor algorithm that merged closely related sequences to remove PCR and sequencing errors. CDR3 sequences were aligned to IMGT reference sequences to assign V, D and J gene segments. For a sequence to be retained, a match of at least six nucleotides was required to both a V gene segment and a J gene segment. Rearrangements were called productive when the CDR3 lacked stop codons and stayed in frame with V and J; all others were non-productive. CDR3 was defined according to IMGT convention as the region running from the second conserved V-encoded cysteine to the conserved J-encoded phenylalanine. Sequences without an unambiguous match to a single V gene segment were excluded from the earlier analysis of about 600 of the donors. In an earlier analysis of approximately 500 of the donors, a V segment was called functional when productive rearrangements were above 56.7%, and segregating when the standard deviation between donors exceeded 5%. A statistical classification framework was developed to diagnose cytomegalovirus status using the catalog of TCR beta chain sequences. In a later analysis, TCR nucleotide sequences were compared against IMGT/GENE-DB human TR gene sequences so that V and J genes could be assigned. A later analysis assigned CDR3 sequences and most-parsimonious VDJ recombination scenarios with the TCRdist pipeline. In a later analysis, each TCR beta chain was defined by its CDR3 amino acid sequence together with its V-gene family, and reads lacking a unique V-gene family were excluded. In a later analysis, 500 to 650 highly shared, low-generation-probability nucleotide sequences were removed to address suspected cross-contamination and a sequencing artifact. A later analysis calculated a clonal expansion index for each public chain from normalized within-repertoire ranks of inferred template counts. A later analysis computed generation probabilities with a VDJ recombination model fitted to out-of-frame rearrangements, and checked the results against IGoR. In a later analysis, hypergeometric tests were used to score TCR-TCR, TCR-HLA and TCR-CMV co-occurrence, with a repertoire-size bias correction applied to TCR pairs. False discovery rates were estimated in a later analysis by permuting HLA or CMV assignments 20 times. In a later analysis, co-occurring TCRs were grouped with DBSCAN, and TCRdist sequence similarity was added when clustering was performed within HLA-allele-positive subsets. Repertoires with fewer than 30,000 or more than 120,000 public chains, plus five repertoires with anomalous nucleotide sharing, were excluded from co-occurrence clustering. TCRdb took over this immuneACCESS table, retaining in-frame rearrangements with V and J assigned. Such tables are incomplete; in checked studies, under half of the missing clones stem from an unresolved V gene, and the remainder is unexplained. V, J and clone size were drawn from that table, and D and trimming were deduced from the DNA. The sample table shows over 150,000 clones, and 82% are seen once. The top ten hold about 1.6% of the sample.

About this clone: It lacks a known antigen. The record has no base qualities; no much larger clone is one base away.

Reading the germline V gene (reference sequence) gives CDR1 GTSNPN and CDR2 SVGIG. Its CDR3 holds 11 amino acids, cysteine through phenylalanine. The CDR3 DNA has 33 bases and is translated from base 1. Relative to germline, V is 1 base shorter and J is 5 bases shorter, with 5 bases between their ends. The cohort consisted of 600 or so healthy bone marrow donors. At the time of sampling, all cohort members were nominally healthy, though unrecorded immune exposures were likely present. The donor tested CMV seropositive and was one of the 289 seropositive cohort members. A peripheral blood sample was collected from each donor, and TCR beta sequencing was performed on peripheral blood mononuclear cells. Genomic DNA extraction from the blood cell samples was performed with the Qiagen DNeasy Blood Extraction Kit.

The clonotype comes from a girl between 10 and 17 years old in good health and CMV-seropositive. Here the chain combines TRBV30 and TRBJ2-5; too little of a D gene remains to name it. The sample consisted of PBMCs. In nucleotides, the sequence is TGTGCCTGGAGTGGTCGGGAGACCCAGTACTTC. Protein translation: CAWSGRETQYF.